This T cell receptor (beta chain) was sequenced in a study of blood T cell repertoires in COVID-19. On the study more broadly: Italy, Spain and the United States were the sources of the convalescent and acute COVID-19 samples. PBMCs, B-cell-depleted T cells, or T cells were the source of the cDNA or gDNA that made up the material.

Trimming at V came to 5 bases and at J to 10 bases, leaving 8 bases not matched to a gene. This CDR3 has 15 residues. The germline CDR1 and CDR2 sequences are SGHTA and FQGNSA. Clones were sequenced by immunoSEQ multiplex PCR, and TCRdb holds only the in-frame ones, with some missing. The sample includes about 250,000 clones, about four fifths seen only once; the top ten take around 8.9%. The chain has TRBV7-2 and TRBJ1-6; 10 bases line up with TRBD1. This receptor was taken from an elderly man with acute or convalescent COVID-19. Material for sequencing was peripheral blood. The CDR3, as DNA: TGTGCCAGCAGCCTCCGACAGGGGGCAGGGTCACCCCTCCACTTT. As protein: CASSLRQGAGSPLHF.